These 22 T cell receptor beta chains share one sample of origin, sequenced in a study of T cell clonotyping in hematopoietic cell transplantation. Time point defined: recipient sample about 28 days before transplant, after cytoreduction. TCRdb's copy holds only in-frame clones and misses some; the assay was immunoSEQ multiplex PCR. The table has roughly 49,000 clones, 65% to 90% seen once. Source: peripheral blood mononuclear cells, taken before stem cell transplant. All receptors derive from a man aged 60 to 75 with biphenotypic leukemia. Some clones in this sample may be carry-over from other donors' samples.

This chain connects TRBV29-1 to TRBJ1-1; D not resolved. This CDR3 region has 12 residues. Looked up from germline, CDR1 is SQVTM and CDR2 is ANQGSEA. The ends were cut back, 3 bases at V and 1 base at J, with 6 bases in the middle. The CDR3 sequence: CSVDERNTEAFF. In DNA, the CDR3 is TGCAGCGTTGATGAGCGGAACACTGAAGCTTTCTTT.

This chain uses TRBV7-6 with TRBJ1-1; possible D gene TRBD1, 6 bases. The V end lost 5 bases, the J end lost 1 base, and 8 bases lay between the germline ends. The CDR3 runs to 13 residues. Germline-derived CDR1 and CDR2 are SGHVS and FNYEAQ. The CDR3 nucleotides are TGTGCCAGCAGCCTGGGACAGAACACTGAAGCTTTCTTT. Translating it yields CASSLGQNTEAFF.

This clone has only a few counts. The CDR3 DNA follows: TGTGCCAGCAGTGGTCGGAGGCAAGAGACCCAGTACTTC. Its translation is CASSGRRQETQYF. The rearrangement joins TRBV2 to TRBJ2-5; tentatively, D is TRBD2 (5 bases). Germline values: CDR1 SNHLY, CDR2 FYNNEI. Trimming took off 4 bases at V and 2 bases at J, with 8 bases between the two ends. CDR3 length: 13 amino acids.

The chain couples TRBV7-9 to TRBJ2-1; 9 nucleotides align to TRBD2. The CDR3 contains 14 residues. J gave up 9 bases and V 3 bases, and 6 bases lay outside the gene matches. CDR1 is SEHNR, CDR2 FQNEAQ, per germline (reference sequence). CDR3 protein: CASSFGLAGSEQFF. CDR3 nucleotides: TGTGCCAGCAGCTTCGGGCTAGCGGGAAGTGAGCAGTTCTTC.

V gene TRBV28 combines with J gene TRBJ2-2, with 8 bases lining up with TRBD2. CDR1 MDHEN and CDR2 SYDVKM come from the germline V gene. The V gene end was trimmed by 6 bases and the J gene end by 7 bases; junction bases not matched to a gene: 13. The CDR3 is 16 residues long. CDR3 amino acids: CASSSGGSGMGGELFF. The CDR3, as DNA: TGTGCCAGCAGCTCCGGTGGTAGCGGGATGGGCGGGGAGCTGTTTTTT.

The chain has TRBV19 and TRBJ1-2; possibly TRBD1 for D (6 bases). The CDR3 runs to 15 residues. Germline CDR1 reads LNHDA; CDR2 reads SQIVND (reference sequence). Trimming took off 4 bases at V and 4 bases at J, with 16 bases between the two ends. DNA of the CDR3: TGTGCCAGTAGTAGTGGTGACTTCAGGGGCTATGGCTACACCTTC. This gives the protein CASSSGDFRGYGYTF.

This clone was observed a single time. The gene calls are TRBV5-5 and TRBJ2-7; D gene unclear. V was cut by 2 bases and J by 4 bases, with 7 bases left in between. The CDR3 extends over 12 amino acids. The germline V gene has CDR1 SGHKS and CDR2 YYEKEE (reference sequence). The CDR3 reads CASSLVGYEQYF. As DNA, the CDR3 is TGTGCCAGCAGCTTAGTGGGTTACGAGCAGTACTTC.

The chain joins TRBV9 to TRBJ1-2; 9 nucleotides align to TRBD1. The CDR3 runs 14 residues. Germline trimming cut 6 bases from V and 1 base from J; bases unmatched to any gene: 4. The germline V gene encodes CDR1 SGDLS and CDR2 YYNGEE. The CDR3 region is CASTPGQGNYGYTF. CDR3 in DNA: TGTGCCAGCACGCCGGGACAGGGTAACTATGGCTACACCTTC.

This chain connects TRBV28 to TRBJ2-5; D remains unclear. The CDR3 is 12 amino acids. Germline V gene sequence: CDR1 MDHEN, CDR2 SYDVKM. V was pared by 7 bases and J by 9 bases, with 15 bases between. In DNA, the CDR3 is TGTGCCAGCATGGCCCCCCGGGCGGCCCAGTACTTC. This codes for CASMAPRAAQYF.

The chain combines TRBV25-1 with TRBJ2-5, with TRBD2 matching 8 bases. Trimming removed 4 bases from V and 2 bases from J; junction bases left unmatched: 0. The CDR3 runs 13 residues. In germline, CDR1 is MGHDK, CDR2 SYGVNS. The CDR3 sequence: CASSVAGQETQYF. CDR3 DNA sequence: TGTGCCAGCAGTGTAGCGGGACAAGAGACCCAGTACTTC.

The CDR3 loop reads CASSSDTNTGELFF. In DNA, the CDR3 is TGTGCCAGCAGCTCAGATACGAACACCGGGGAGCTGTTTTTT. The chain is built from TRBV5-8 and TRBJ2-2; D gene ambiguous. CDR3 length: 14 residues. V gave up 3 bases and J gave up 0 bases, with 6 bases separating them. Germline V gene lookup returns CDR1 SGHTS and CDR2 YDEGEE. The full variable domain, completed using reference TRBV5-8 and TRBJ2-2, is EAGVTQSPTHLIKTRGQQATLRCSPISGHTSVYWYQQALGLGLQFLLWYDEGEERNRGNFPPRFSGRQFPNYSSELNVNALELEDSALYLCASSSDTNTGELFFGEGSRLTVL.

The chain joins TRBV30 to TRBJ1-4; D remains unclear. V was pared by 3 bases and J by 8 bases, with 10 bases between. Germline V gene sequence: CDR1 GTSNPN, CDR2 SVGIG (reference sequence). CDR3 length: 12 residues. The CDR3 spells CAWRGSEEKLFF. The CDR3, as DNA: TGTGCCTGGAGGGGGTCAGAAGAAAAACTGTTTTTT.

This chain connects TRBV7-2 to TRBJ2-5; no definite D call. The germline V gene has CDR1 SGHTA and CDR2 FQGNSA. This CDR3 has 15 amino acids. Trimming stripped 5 bases from V and 0 bases from J, with 13 bases between. This CDR3 reads CASSPNPGHQETQYF. The DNA for the CDR3 is TGTGCCAGCAGCCCCAATCCGGGCCACCAAGAGACCCAGTACTTC.

The rearrangement links TRBV11-2 to TRBJ2-2; 16 positions match TRBD2. The CDR3 covers 16 residues. Unmatched junction bases numbered 0, after V lost 3 bases and J lost 5 bases. Germline V gives CDR1 SGHAT, CDR2 FQNNGV. The CDR3 protein is CASSLGLAGGTGELFF. CDR3 nucleotides: TGTGCCAGCAGCTTGGGACTAGCGGGGGGGACCGGGGAGCTGTTTTTT.

The chain couples TRBV28 to TRBJ1-1; no firm D call. CDR3 size: 12 residues. Trimming removed 4 bases at V and 12 bases at J, with 15 bases between. Per germline, CDR1 MDHEN and CDR2 SYDVKM. CDR3 DNA sequence: TGTGCCAGCAGTTCAAACAGAGCGAACTCTTTCTTT. This translates into CASSSNRANSFF. Together with reference TRBV28 and TRBJ1-1, the CDR3 gives the full variable domain: DVKVTQSSRYLVKRTGEKVFLECVQDMDHENMFWYRQDPGLGLRLIYFSYDVKMKEKGDIPEGYSVSREKKERFSLILESASTNQTSMYLCASSSNRANSFFGQGTRLTVV.

The V gene is TRBV30, the J gene TRBJ1-2; D is unclear. Trimming cost V 0 bases and J 4 bases, with 12 bases left between them. Germline V gene lookup returns CDR1 GTSNPN and CDR2 SVGIG (reference sequence). There are 14 residues in the CDR3. For the CDR3, the DNA is TGTGCCTGGAGTGTAGGCCCGGGAAGCTATGGCTACACCTTC. It is translated as CAWSVGPGSYGYTF.

The rearrangement uses TRBV6-6 and TRBJ2-7; D is undetermined. Germline lookup yields CDR1 MNHNY and CDR2 SVGAGI (reference sequence). Trimming took 6 bases from V and 0 from J, leaving 12 bases between them. The CDR3 is 14 residues long. The CDR3, as DNA: TGTGCCAGCAGCCGTGACATAAGCTCCTACGAGCAGTACTTC. This translates into CASSRDISSYEQYF.

This chain connects TRBV20-1 to TRBJ2-4; no reliable D call. The CDR3 covers 10 residues. The V end lost 3 bases, the J end lost 5 bases, and 2 bases lay between the germline ends. CDR1 and CDR2 (germline): DFQATT, SNEGSKA (reference sequence). The CDR3 protein is CSARENIQYF. DNA for the CDR3: TGCAGTGCTAGGGAAAACATTCAGTACTTC.

This sequence joins TRBV6-5 and TRBJ2-7; TRBD2 is a possible D gene (5 bases). CDR3 length: 14 amino acids. Germline CDR1 reads MNHEY; CDR2 reads SVGAGI. The V end was cut by 8 bases, the J end by 2 bases, with 16 bases between. CDR3 region: CASQRGRATYEQYF. CDR3 in DNA: TGTGCCAGCCAACGGGGTAGGGCCACCTACGAGCAGTACTTC.

The CDR3 DNA follows: TGTGCCAGCAGTGAATATAACTCCCTCGGAGAGACCCAGTACTTC. It is translated as CASSEYNSLGETQYF. V and J are TRBV25-1 and TRBJ2-5; D ambiguous. This CDR3 spans 15 amino acids. Trimming took off 0 bases at V and 4 bases at J, with 12 bases between the two ends. Germline assignment: CDR1 MGHDK and CDR2 SYGVNS.

The chain employs TRBV27 and TRBJ1-2; weak D call: TRBD1 (6 bases). The V gene lost 8 bases and the J gene lost 4 bases, with 17 bases spanning the gap. This CDR3 is built from 14 residues. Germline CDR1 reads MNHEY; CDR2 reads SMNVEV (reference sequence). The CDR3 reads CASRRLGASYGYTF. CDR3 nucleotide sequence: TGTGCCAGCCGCCGGTTGGGGGCCTCCTATGGCTACACCTTC.

Notes on this clone: Germline and junction disagree at one end, which may indicate a read error. The V and J genes are TRBV5-4 and TRBJ1-1; D remains unclear. The CDR3 is 15 amino acids. Germline loops: CDR1 SGHNT, CDR2 YYREEE (reference sequence). CDR3 coding DNA: TGTGCTAGCAGCTTTTGGCCTTCGGGCGACACTGAAGCTTTCTTT. This codes for CASSFWPSGDTEAFF. The entire variable domain, with the rest obtained from reference TRBV5-4 and TRBJ1-1, is as follows: ETGVTQSPTHLIKTRGQQVTLRCSSQSGHNTVSWYQQALGQGPQFIFQYYREEENGRGNFPPRFSGLQFPNYSSELNVNALELDDSALYLCASSFWPSGDTEAFFGQGTRLTVV.